This T cell receptor beta chain derives from a study of OX40 agonist ivuxolimab in advanced cancers. Study at large: Eligibility admitted prior anti-PD-1, anti-PD-L1 or anti-CTLA-4 therapy; roughly 37% had some.

Assay used: immunoSEQ multiplex PCR; TCRdb lists only in-frame clones, some missing. The repertoire holds 65,000 to 95,000 clones, with approximately 94% as singletons. In the case of this clone: Its specificity is unknown.

Samples were taken at baseline and on day 1 of cycles 4 and 7. Study-wide results and caveats: At 0.1-3.0 mg/kg, partial responders had clonal expansion among the lowest observed. CD4+ and CD8+ blood T cells expanded clonally by week 6 at 0.1 to 3.0 mg/kg.

The sequence derives from an adult with an advanced solid tumor such as melanoma, head and neck, liver or kidney cancer. The specimen comprised CD4+ or CD8+ T cells sorted from blood, sampled in a trial of the OX40 agonist ivuxolimab.

Written as DNA, the CDR3 is TGTGCCAGCCCTAGGGGGACAGGGGTAAAGCAGTACTTC. It yields the protein CASPRGTGVKQYF. The J gene is TRBJ2-7, the V gene TRBV5-6; 10 nucleotides agree with TRBD1. This CDR3 has 13 residues. CDR1 SGHDT and CDR2 YYEEEE come from the germline V gene. Trimming took 7 bases from V and 8 from J; bases not matched to a gene: 9.